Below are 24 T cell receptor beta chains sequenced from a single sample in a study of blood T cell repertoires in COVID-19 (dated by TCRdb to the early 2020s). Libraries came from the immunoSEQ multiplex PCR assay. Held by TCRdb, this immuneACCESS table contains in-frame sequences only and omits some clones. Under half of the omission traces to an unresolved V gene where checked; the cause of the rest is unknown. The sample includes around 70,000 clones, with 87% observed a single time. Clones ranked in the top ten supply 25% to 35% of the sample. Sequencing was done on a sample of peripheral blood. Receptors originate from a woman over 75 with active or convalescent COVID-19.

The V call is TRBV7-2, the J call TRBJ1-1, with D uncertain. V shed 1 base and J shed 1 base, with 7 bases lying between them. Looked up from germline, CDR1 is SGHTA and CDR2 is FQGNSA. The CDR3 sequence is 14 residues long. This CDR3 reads CASSLGTGNTEAFF. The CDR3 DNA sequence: TGTGCCAGCAGCTTAGGAACTGGGAACACTGAAGCTTTCTTT.

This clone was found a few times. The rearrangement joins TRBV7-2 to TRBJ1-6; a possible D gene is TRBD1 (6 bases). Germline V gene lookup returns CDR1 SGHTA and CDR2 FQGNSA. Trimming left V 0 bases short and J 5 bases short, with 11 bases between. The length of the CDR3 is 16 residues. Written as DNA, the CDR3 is TGTGCCAGCAGCTTAGCAATAGGGGGAAATAATTCACCCCTCCACTTT. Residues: CASSLAIGGNNSPLHF.

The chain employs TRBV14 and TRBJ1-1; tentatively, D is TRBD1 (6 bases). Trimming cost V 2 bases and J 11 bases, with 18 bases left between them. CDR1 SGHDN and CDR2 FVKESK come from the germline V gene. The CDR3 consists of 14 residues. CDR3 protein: CASSQHRDLDRAFF. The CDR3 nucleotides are TGTGCCAGCAGCCAACACCGGGACCTCGACAGGGCTTTCTTT.

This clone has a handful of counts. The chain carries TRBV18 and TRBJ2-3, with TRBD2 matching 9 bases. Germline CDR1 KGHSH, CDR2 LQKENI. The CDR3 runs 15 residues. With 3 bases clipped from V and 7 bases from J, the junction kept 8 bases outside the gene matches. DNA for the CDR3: TGTGCCAGCTCACCGCCTAGCGGGGTTAGCAATACGCAGTATTTT. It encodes CASSPPSGVSNTQYF.

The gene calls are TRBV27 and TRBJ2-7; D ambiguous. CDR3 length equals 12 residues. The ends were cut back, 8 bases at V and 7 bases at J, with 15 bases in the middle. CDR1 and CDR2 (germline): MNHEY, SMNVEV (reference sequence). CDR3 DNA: TGTGCCAGCTATAGCTCCCCGCAAGAGCAGTACTTC. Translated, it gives CASYSSPQEQYF.

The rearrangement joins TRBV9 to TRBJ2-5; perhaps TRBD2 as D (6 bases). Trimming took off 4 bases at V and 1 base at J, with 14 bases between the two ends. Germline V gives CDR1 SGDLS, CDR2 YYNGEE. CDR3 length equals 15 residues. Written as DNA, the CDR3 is TGTGCCAGCAGCAGAGGAGGGATCCTCCAAGAGACCCAGTACTTC. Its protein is CASSRGGILQETQYF.

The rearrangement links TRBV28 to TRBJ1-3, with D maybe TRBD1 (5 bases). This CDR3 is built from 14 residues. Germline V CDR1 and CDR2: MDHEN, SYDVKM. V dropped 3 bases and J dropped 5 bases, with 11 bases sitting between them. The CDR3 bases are TGTGCCAGCAGTTTGGGGGGACCCAGAAACACCATATATTTT. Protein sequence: CASSLGGPRNTIYF.

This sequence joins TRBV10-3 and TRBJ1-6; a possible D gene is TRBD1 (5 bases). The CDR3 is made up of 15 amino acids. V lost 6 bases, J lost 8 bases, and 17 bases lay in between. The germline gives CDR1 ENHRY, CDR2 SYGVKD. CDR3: CAISRDGTEDSPLHF. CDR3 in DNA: TGTGCCATCAGCCGAGACGGGACTGAGGATTCACCCCTCCACTTT.

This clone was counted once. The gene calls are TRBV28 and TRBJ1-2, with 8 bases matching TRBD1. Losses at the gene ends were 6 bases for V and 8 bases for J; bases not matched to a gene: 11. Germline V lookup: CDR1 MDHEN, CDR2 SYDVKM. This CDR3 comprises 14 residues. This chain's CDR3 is CASSYLGQDGGYTF. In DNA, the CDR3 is TGTGCCAGCAGCTATCTGGGACAGGACGGAGGCTACACCTTC.

CDR3 DNA: TGTGCCAGCAGCCGAGGTGGGGGGACGACCCAGTACTTC. It specifies CASSRGGGTTQYF. The chain couples TRBV9 to TRBJ2-5; D possibly corresponds to TRBD2 (6 bases). With 4 bases removed from V and 7 bases from J, the gap between germline ends came to 14 bases. The germline gives CDR1 SGDLS, CDR2 YYNGEE. The CDR3 runs 13 residues.

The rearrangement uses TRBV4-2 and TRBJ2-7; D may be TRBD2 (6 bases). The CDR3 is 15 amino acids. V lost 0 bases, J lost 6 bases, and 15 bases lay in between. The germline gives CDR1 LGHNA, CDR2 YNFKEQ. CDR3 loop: CASSQDLASVGEQYF. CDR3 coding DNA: TGTGCCAGCAGCCAAGATCTGGCTAGCGTGGGCGAGCAGTACTTC.

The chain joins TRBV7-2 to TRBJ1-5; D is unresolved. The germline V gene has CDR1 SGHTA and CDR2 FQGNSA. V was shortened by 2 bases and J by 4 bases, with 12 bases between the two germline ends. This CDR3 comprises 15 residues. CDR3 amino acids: CASSLKPGGNQPQHF. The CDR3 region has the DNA TGTGCCAGCAGCTTAAAGCCGGGAGGAAATCAGCCCCAGCATTTT.

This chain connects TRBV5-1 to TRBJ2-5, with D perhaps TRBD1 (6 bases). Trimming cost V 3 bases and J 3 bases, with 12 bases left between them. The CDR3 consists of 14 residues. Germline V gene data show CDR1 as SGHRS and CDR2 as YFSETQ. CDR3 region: CASSSGHREETQYF. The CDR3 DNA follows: TGCGCCAGCAGCTCGGGACACCGGGAAGAGACCCAGTACTTC.

Here the CDR3 reads CASSQVWDRNSPLHF. The CDR3 coding sequence is TGTGCCAGCAGCCAAGTTTGGGACAGGAATTCACCCCTCCACTTT. The chain employs TRBV3-1 (or the pseudogene TRBV3-2) and TRBJ1-6; 8 bases line up with TRBD1. Germline V gene sequence: CDR1 LGHDT, CDR2 YNNKEL (reference sequence). V gave up 1 base and J gave up 7 bases; unmatched junction bases: 3. This CDR3 region has 15 residues.

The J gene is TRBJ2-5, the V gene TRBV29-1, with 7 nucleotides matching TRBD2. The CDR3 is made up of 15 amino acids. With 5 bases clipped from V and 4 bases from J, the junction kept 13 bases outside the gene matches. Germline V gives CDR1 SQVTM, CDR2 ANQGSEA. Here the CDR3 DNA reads TGCAGCGTTCCATCCCCGGGGAGGGGAGGAGAGACCCAGTACTTC. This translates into CSVPSPGRGGETQYF. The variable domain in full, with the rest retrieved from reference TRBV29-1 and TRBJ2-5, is SAVISQKPSRDICQRGTSLTIQCQVDSQVTMMFWYRQQPGQSLTLIATANQGSEATYESGFVIDKFPISRPNLTFSTLTVSNMSPEDSSIYLCSVPSPGRGGETQYFGPGTRLLVL.

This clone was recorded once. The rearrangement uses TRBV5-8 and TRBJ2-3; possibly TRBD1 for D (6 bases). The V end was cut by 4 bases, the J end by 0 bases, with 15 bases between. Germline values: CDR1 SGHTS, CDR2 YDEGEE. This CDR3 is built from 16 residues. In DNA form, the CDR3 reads TGTGCCAGCAGCCGGACAGCTACCCCTAGCACAGATACGCAGTATTTT. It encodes CASSRTATPSTDTQYF.

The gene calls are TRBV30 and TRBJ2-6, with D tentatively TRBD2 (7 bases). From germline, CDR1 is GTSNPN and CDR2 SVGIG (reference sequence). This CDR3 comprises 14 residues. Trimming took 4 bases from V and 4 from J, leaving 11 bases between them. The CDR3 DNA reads TGTGCCTGGATAGGGGGGGCCGGGGCCAACGTCCTGACTTTC. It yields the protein CAWIGGAGANVLTF.

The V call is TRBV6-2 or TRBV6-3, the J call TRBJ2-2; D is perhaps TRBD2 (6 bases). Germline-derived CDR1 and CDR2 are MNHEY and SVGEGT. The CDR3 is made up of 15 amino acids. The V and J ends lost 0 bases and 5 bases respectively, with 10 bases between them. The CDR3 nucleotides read TGTGCCAGCAGTTACTCTCAGGGAGGTACCGGGGAGCTGTTTTTT. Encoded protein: CASSYSQGGTGELFF.

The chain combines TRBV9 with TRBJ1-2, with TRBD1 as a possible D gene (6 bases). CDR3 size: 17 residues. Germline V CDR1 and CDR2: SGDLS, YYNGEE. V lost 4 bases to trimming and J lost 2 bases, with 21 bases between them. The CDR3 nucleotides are TGTGCCAGCAGCCCCGCCTTTGGGACACGGAAGAACTATGGCTACACCTTC. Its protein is CASSPAFGTRKNYGYTF. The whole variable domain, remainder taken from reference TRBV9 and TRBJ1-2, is DSGVTQTPKHLITATGQRVTLRCSPRSGDLSVYWYQQSLDQGLQFLIQYYNGEERAKGNILERFSAQQFPDLHSELNLSSLELGDSALYFCASSPAFGTRKNYGYTFGSGTRLTVV.

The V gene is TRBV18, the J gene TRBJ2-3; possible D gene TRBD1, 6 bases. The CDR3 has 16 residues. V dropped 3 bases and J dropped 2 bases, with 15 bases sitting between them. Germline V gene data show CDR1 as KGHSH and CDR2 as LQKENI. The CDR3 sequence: CASSPGATVTTDTQYF. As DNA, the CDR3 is TGTGCCAGCTCACCGGGGGCCACGGTGACCACAGATACGCAGTATTTT.

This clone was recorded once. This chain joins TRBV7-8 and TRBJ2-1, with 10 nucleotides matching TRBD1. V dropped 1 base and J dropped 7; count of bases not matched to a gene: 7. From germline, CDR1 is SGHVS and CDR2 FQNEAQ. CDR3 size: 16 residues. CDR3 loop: CASSLVGTGVGNEQFF. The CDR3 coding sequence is TGTGCCAGCAGCTTAGTTGGGACAGGGGTCGGGAATGAGCAGTTCTTC.

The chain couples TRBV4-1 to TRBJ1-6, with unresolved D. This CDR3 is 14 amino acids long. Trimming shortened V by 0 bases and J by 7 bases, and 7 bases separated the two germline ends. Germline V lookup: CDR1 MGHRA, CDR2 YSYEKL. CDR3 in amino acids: CASSQERENSPLHF. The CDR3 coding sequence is TGCGCCAGCAGCCAAGAACGGGAGAATTCACCCCTCCACTTT.

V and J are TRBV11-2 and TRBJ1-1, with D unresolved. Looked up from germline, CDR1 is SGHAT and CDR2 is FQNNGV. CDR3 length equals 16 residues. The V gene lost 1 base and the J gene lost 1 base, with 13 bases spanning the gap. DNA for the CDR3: TGTGCCAGCAGCTTAGTGGGCTGGCAGCAGAACACTGAAGCTTTCTTT. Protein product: CASSLVGWQQNTEAFF.

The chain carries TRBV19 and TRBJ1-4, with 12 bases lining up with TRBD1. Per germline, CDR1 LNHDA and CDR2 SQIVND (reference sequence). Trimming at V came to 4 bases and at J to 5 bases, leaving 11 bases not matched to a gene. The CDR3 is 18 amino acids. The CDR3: CASSTVPGQGAANEKLFF. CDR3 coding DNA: TGTGCCAGTAGTACCGTACCGGGACAGGGGGCTGCGAATGAAAAACTGTTTTTT.